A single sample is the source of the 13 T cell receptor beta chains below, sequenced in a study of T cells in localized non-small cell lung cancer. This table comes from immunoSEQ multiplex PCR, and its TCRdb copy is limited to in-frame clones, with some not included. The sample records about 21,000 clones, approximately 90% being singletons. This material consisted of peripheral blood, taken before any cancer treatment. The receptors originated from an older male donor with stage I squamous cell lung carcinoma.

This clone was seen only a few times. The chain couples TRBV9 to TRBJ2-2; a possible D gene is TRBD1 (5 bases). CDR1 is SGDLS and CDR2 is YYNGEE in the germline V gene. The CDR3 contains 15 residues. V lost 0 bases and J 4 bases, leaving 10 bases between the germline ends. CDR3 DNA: TGTGCCAGCAGCGTAGTGGGGCGAAGCACCGGGGAGCTGTTTTTT. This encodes CASSVVGRSTGELFF.

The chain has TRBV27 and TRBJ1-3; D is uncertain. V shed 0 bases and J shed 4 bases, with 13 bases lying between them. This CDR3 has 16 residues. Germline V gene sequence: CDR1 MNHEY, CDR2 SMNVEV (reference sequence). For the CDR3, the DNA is TGTGCCAGCAGTTTATCGTGGCCGGGCTCCGGAAACACCATATATTTT. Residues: CASSLSWPGSGNTIYF.

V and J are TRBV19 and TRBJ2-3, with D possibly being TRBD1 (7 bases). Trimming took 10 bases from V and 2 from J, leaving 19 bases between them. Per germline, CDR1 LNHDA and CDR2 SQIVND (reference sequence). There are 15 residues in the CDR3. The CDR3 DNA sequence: TGTGCCACCAGGGGGACTGCCGAAGCCACAGATACGCAGTATTTT. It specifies CATRGTAEATDTQYF.

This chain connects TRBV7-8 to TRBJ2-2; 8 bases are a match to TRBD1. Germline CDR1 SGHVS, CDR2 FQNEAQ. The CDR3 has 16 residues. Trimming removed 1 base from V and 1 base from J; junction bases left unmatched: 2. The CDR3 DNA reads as TGTGCCAGCAGCTTAGGAGGACAGGGGAACACCGGGGAGCTGTTTTTT. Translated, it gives CASSLGGQGNTGELFF.

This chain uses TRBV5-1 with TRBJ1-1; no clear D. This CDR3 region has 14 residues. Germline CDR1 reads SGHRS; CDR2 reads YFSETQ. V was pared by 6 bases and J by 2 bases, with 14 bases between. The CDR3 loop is CASTYTGRNTEAFF. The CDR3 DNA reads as TGCGCCAGCACCTACACGGGGAGAAACACTGAAGCTTTCTTT.

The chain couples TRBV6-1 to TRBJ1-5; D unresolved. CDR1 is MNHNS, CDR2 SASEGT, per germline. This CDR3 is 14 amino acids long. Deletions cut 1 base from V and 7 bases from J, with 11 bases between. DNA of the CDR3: TGTGCCAGCAGTGAAGTCAACAGTTGGCAGCCCCAGCATTTT. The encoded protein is CASSEVNSWQPQHF.

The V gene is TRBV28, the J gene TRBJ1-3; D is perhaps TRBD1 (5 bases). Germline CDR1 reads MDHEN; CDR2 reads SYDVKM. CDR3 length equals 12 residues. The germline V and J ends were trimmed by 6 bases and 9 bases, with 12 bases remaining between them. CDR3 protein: CASSRGGPTIYF. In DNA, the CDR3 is TGTGCCAGCAGCCGTGGGGGACCCACCATATATTTT.

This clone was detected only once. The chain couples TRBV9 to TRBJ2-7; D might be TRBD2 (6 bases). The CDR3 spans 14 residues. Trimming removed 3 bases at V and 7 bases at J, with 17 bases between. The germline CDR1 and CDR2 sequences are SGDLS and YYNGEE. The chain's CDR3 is CASSEEGLAGEQYF. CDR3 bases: TGTGCCAGCAGCGAGGAGGGACTGGCTGGTGAGCAGTACTTC.

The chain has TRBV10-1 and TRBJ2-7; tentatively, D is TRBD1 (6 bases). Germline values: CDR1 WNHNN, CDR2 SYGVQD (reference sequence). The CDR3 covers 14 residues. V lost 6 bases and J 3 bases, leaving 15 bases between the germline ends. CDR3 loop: CASSPVRGNYEQYF. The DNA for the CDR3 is TGCGCCAGCAGCCCTGTAAGGGGGAACTACGAGCAGTACTTC.

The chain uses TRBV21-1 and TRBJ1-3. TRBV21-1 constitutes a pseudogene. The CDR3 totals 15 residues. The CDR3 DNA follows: TGTGCCAGCAGCAAAGAAGGAGGGGCTGGAAACACCATATATTTT. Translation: CASSKEGGAGNTIYF.

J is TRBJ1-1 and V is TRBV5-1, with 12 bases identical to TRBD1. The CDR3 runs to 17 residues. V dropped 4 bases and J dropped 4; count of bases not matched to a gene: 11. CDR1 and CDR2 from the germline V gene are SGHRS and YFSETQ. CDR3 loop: CASSLTLPGQGATEAFF. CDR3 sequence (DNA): TGCGCCAGCAGCCTGACCCTACCGGGACAGGGGGCCACTGAAGCTTTCTTT.

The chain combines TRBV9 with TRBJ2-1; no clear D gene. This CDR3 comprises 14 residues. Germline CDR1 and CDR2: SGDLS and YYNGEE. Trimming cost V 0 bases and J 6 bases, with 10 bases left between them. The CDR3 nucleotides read TGTGCCAGCAGCGTAGCGAGACTCCCCAATGAGCAGTTCTTC. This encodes CASSVARLPNEQFF.

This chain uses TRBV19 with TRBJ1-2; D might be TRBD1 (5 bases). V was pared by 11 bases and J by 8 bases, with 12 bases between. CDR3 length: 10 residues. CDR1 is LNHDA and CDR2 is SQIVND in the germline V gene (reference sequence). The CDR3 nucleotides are TGTGCCTGCCGGGGGGTGGGCTACACCTTC. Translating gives CACRGVGYTF.